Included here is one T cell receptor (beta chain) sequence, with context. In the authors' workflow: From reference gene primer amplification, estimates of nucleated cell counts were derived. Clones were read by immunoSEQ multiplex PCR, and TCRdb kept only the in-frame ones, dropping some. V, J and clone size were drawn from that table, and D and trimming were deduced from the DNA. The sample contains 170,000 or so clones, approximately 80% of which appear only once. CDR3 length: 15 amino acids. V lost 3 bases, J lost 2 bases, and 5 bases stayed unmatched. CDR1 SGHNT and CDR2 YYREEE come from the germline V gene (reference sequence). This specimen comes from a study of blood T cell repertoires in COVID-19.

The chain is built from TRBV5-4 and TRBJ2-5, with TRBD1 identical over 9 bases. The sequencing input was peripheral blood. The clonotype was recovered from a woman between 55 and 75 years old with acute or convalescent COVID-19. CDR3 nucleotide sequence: TGTGCCAGCAGCTGGACAGGGGCCCTTCAAGAGACCCAGTACTTC. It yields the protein CASSWTGALQETQYF.